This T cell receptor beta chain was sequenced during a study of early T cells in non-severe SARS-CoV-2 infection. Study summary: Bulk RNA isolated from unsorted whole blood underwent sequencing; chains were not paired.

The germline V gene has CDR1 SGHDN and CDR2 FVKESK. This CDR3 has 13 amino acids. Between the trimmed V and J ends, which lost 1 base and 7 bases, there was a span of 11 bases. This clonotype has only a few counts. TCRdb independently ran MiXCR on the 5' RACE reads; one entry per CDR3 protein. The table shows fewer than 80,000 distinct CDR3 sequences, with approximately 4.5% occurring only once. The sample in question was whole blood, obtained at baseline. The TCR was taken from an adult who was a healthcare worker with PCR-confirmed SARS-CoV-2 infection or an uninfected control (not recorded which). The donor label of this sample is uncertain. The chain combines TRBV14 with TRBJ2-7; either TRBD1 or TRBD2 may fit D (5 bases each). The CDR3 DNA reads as TGTGCCAGCAGCCAAGGAGGGGTCGAGGAGCAGTACTTC. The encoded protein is CASSQGGVEEQYF.